This T cell receptor beta chain was sequenced for a study of technical replicates of blood from several donors. This clone was seen only once. Generated by immunoSEQ multiplex PCR, the TCRdb table keeps only in-frame clones and is missing some. The sample consists of over 50,000 clones, more than 95% of them appearing once. The CDR3 contains 13 residues. V was pared by 2 bases and J by 8 bases, with 7 bases between. Per germline, CDR1 MNHEY and CDR2 SVGAGI. The source material was T cells isolated from PBMCs. The chain joins TRBV6-5 to TRBJ1-6; D is undetermined. This TCR derives from a human donor in good health. CDR3 protein: CASSYDRDSPLHF. The CDR3 DNA reads as TGTGCCAGCAGTTACGATCGGGATTCACCCCTCCACTTT.